This passage covers 17 T cell receptor beta chains from one sample sequenced in a study of shared clonotypes between healthy human individuals. The data were produced by immunoSEQ multiplex PCR, yet TCRdb's version contains in-frame clones alone and is incomplete. The sample records 1.5 million to 2.5 million clones, roughly 94% being singletons. Terminally differentiated effector memory CD45RA+ cells were excluded by CCR7 positive selection of CD45RO-negative cells. Sequencing used naive CD8+ T cells sorted from blood. The receptors stem from a man in his late teens or twenties in good health.

This chain joins TRBV7-9 and TRBJ2-7; D uncertain. This CDR3 is built from 14 residues. V was trimmed by 5 bases and J by 2 bases, leaving 13 bases between them. Germline V gene data show CDR1 as SEHNR and CDR2 as FQNEAQ (reference sequence). The chain's CDR3 is CASSPMAGAYEQYF. The CDR3 DNA follows: TGTGCCAGCAGCCCGATGGCAGGCGCCTACGAGCAGTACTTC.

This clone occurred once. The CDR3, as DNA: TGTGCCAGCAGCTTGGGGCTGTCACGTGAGGAGCAGTACTTC. As protein: CASSLGLSREEQYF. The chain recombines TRBV5-4 with TRBJ2-7; unclear D gene. V gave up 0 bases and J gave up 7 bases, with 14 bases separating them. Germline CDR1 SGHNT, CDR2 YYREEE (reference sequence). The CDR3 length is 14 residues.

CDR3 nucleotides: TGTGCCATCAGTTCCGGGACAGCCTACGAGCAGTACTTC. It is translated as CAISSGTAYEQYF. The chain employs TRBV10-3 and TRBJ2-7; 7 bases map to TRBD1. The germline gives CDR1 ENHRY, CDR2 SYGVKD. V lost 5 bases, J lost 2 bases, and 3 bases stayed unmatched. CDR3 length equals 13 residues.

This rearrangement joins TRBV19 to TRBJ2-7; 7 bases are a match to TRBD1. With 2 bases clipped from V and 1 base from J, the junction kept 5 bases outside the gene matches. The CDR3 has 15 amino acids. Germline CDR1 is LNHDA and CDR2 is SQIVND (reference sequence). The CDR3 nucleotides read TGTGCCAGTAGTATAATGACAGGGAATTCCTACGAGCAGTACTTC. Its protein product is CASSIMTGNSYEQYF. Drawing the rest from reference TRBV19 and TRBJ2-7, the complete variable domain is DGGITQSPKYLFRKEGQNVTLSCEQNLNHDAMYWYRQDPGQGLRLIYYSQIVNDFQKGDIAEGYSVSREKKESFPLTVTSAQKNPTAFYLCASSIMTGNSYEQYFGPGTRLTVT.

This rearrangement joins TRBV4-3 to TRBJ2-7; unclear D gene. Germline CDR1 and CDR2: LGHNA and YSLEER. The germline V and J ends were trimmed by 0 bases and 2 bases, with 8 bases remaining between them. The CDR3 has 14 amino acids. This CDR3 reads CASSQEGRTYEQYF. Written as DNA, the CDR3 is TGCGCCAGCAGCCAAGAGGGTAGAACCTACGAGCAGTACTTC.

CDR3 loop: CASSFTGNTEAFF. The CDR3 nucleotides are TGTGCCAGCAGCTTTACAGGGAACACTGAAGCTTTCTTT. This sequence joins TRBV11-3 and TRBJ1-1, with D maybe TRBD1 (5 bases). V lost 3 bases to trimming and J lost 1 base, with 6 bases between them. Germline V gene lookup returns CDR1 SGHNT and CDR2 YENEEA. The CDR3 totals 13 residues.

V usage is TRBV5-1 and J usage is TRBJ2-1; 8 nucleotides match TRBD2. Germline values: CDR1 SGHRS, CDR2 YFSETQ. The CDR3 has 19 residues. The V segment lost 3 bases and the J segment 4 bases; nucleotides outside the gene matches: 18. The CDR3 loop reads CASSWPVGGAGELYNEQFF. The CDR3 region has the DNA TGCGCCAGCAGCTGGCCTGTCGGGGGAGCGGGGGAACTGTACAATGAGCAGTTCTTC.

This chain uses TRBV15 with TRBJ1-2; no firm D call. This CDR3 is 16 amino acids long. The germline CDR1 and CDR2 sequences are LNHNV and YYDKDF (reference sequence). The V and J ends lost 0 bases and 3 bases respectively, with 14 bases between them. CDR3 coding DNA: TGTGCCACCAGCAGAGACCCCCCAGATGGACACTATGGCTACACCTTC. Translating it yields CATSRDPPDGHYGYTF. Using reference TRBV15 and TRBJ1-2 for the parts outside the CDR3, the full variable domain is DAMVIQNPRYQVTQFGKPVTLSCSQTLNHNVMYWYQQKSSQAPKLLFHYYDKDFNNEADTPDNFQSRRPNTSFCFLDIRSPGLGDTAMYLCATSRDPPDGHYGYTFGSGTRLTVV.

The chain combines TRBV6-5 with TRBJ2-7, with 7 nucleotides matching TRBD2. Germline-derived CDR1 and CDR2 are MNHEY and SVGAGI. This CDR3 comprises 15 residues. The J segment lost 6 bases and the V segment lost 2 bases, leaving 10 bases of the junction unmatched. In DNA, the CDR3 is TGTGCCAGCAGTTACACCGAGGGGAGGGAGGGCGAGCAGTACTTC. Translated: CASSYTEGREGEQYF.

This clone was seen just once. This chain connects TRBV7-9 to TRBJ2-7, with 14 bases fitting TRBD2. Germline CDR1 reads SEHNR; CDR2 reads FQNEAQ (reference sequence). Trimming cost V 2 bases and J 4 bases; bases outside gene matches: 7. The CDR3 contains 17 residues. CDR3 region: CASSLSEGLAGGYEQYF. The CDR3 nucleotides are TGTGCCAGCAGCTTATCAGAAGGACTAGCGGGAGGTTACGAGCAGTACTTC.

For this clone: Distinct nucleotide sequences in the sample also encode this CDR3. J is TRBJ1-4 and V is TRBV30; D not certain. The CDR3 totals 14 residues. Trimming took off 0 bases at V and 2 bases at J, with 7 bases between the two ends. In germline, CDR1 is GTSNPN, CDR2 SVGIG (reference sequence). CDR3 sequence reads: CAWSVLSTNEKLFF. The DNA for the CDR3 is TGTGCCTGGAGTGTACTTTCGACTAATGAAAAACTGTTTTTT.

The V and J genes are TRBV7-9 and TRBJ1-1; D possibly corresponds to TRBD1 (5 bases). Germline-derived CDR1 and CDR2 are SEHNR and FQNEAQ (reference sequence). This CDR3 comprises 12 residues. The V and J ends lost 4 bases and 7 bases respectively, with 10 bases between them. In DNA, the CDR3 is TGTGCCAGCAGCTCAGACAGCCTTGAAGCTTTCTTT. Amino acid sequence: CASSSDSLEAFF.

This clone was recorded only once. This chain uses TRBV5-5 with TRBJ2-7; 9 bases map to TRBD1. V trimming: 3 bases; J trimming: 4 bases; junction bases outside the gene matches: 2. The germline CDR1 and CDR2 sequences are SGHKS and YYEKEE (reference sequence). The CDR3 is made up of 13 amino acids. CDR3 residues: CASSWDREYEQYF. As DNA, the CDR3 is TGTGCCAGCAGCTGGGACAGGGAGTACGAGCAGTACTTC.

The chain combines TRBV4-2 with TRBJ2-1, with 13 bases aligning to TRBD2. The V segment lost 3 bases and the J segment 4 bases; nucleotides outside the gene matches: 15. This CDR3 is 20 amino acids long. Germline values: CDR1 LGHNA, CDR2 YNFKEQ. The CDR3 nucleotides read TGTGCCAGCAGCCAGGAACGGACAGCGTCGGGACTAGCGGGATACAATGAGCAGTTCTTC. Translated: CASSQERTASGLAGYNEQFF.

In nucleotides, the CDR3 is TGTGCCAGCGTGGGGGGTTTCACTGAAGCTTTCTTT. Translating gives CASVGGFTEAFF. The J gene is TRBJ1-1, the V gene TRBV19; D is perhaps TRBD1 (5 bases). Trimming removed 9 bases at V and 4 bases at J, with 12 bases between. Germline V gene lookup returns CDR1 LNHDA and CDR2 SQIVND (reference sequence). CDR3 length: 12 amino acids.

This chain links TRBV5-5 with TRBJ2-5, with D possibly matching TRBD2 (6 bases). Trimming removed 3 bases at V and 2 bases at J, with 11 bases between. The CDR3 is 14 residues long. Germline V lookup: CDR1 SGHKS, CDR2 YYEKEE (reference sequence). The CDR3 protein is CASSSRDFQETQYF. The CDR3 DNA sequence: TGTGCCAGCAGCTCTCGGGACTTTCAAGAGACCCAGTACTTC.

The V gene is TRBV7-9, the J gene TRBJ2-1; 9 nucleotides line up with TRBD1. CDR1 and CDR2 from the germline V gene are SEHNR and FQNEAQ (reference sequence). The CDR3 extends over 15 amino acids. The junction had 7 bases not matched to a gene; V was cut back by 1 base and J by 9 bases. The CDR3: CASSLVGQGPGEQFF. Here the CDR3 DNA reads TGTGCCAGCAGCTTAGTGGGACAGGGCCCCGGTGAGCAGTTCTTC. The whole variable domain, remainder taken from reference TRBV7-9 and TRBJ2-1, is DTGVSQNPRHKITKRGQNVTFRCDPISEHNRLYWYRQTLGQGPEFLTYFQNEAQLEKSRLLSDRFSAERPKGSFSTLEIQRTEQGDSAMYLCASSLVGQGPGEQFFGPGTRLTVL.